Listed here are 30 T cell receptor beta chains from one sample, sequenced in a study of shared clonotypes between healthy human individuals. Generated by immunoSEQ multiplex PCR, the TCRdb table keeps only in-frame clones and is missing some. The sample shows about 2 million clones, around 96% of them seen only once. Cells designated naive CD8 were CD45RO-negative and were positively selected for CCR7, with terminally differentiated effector memory CD45RA+ cells excluded. The sequenced material came from naive CD8+ T cells sorted from blood. These receptors all come from a man younger than 30 in good health.

The gene calls are TRBV12-5 and TRBJ2-1; 9 positions match TRBD1. Germline V gene lookup returns CDR1 LGHNT and CDR2 FRNRAP. With V trimmed by 5 bases and J by 10 bases, 12 bases remained unmatched. This CDR3 has 15 residues. CDR3 sequence reads: CASGPTGTGYGEQFF. The DNA for the CDR3 is TGTGCTAGTGGTCCAACCGGGACAGGGTATGGCGAGCAGTTCTTC.

This clone was seen only once. V gene TRBV28 combines with J gene TRBJ2-5; D not resolved. Trimming took off 7 bases at V and 1 base at J, with 10 bases between the two ends. CDR3 size: 13 residues. Germline-derived CDR1 and CDR2 are MDHEN and SYDVKM. This chain's CDR3 is CASTLNSQETQYF. The CDR3 DNA is TGTGCCAGCACATTAAACAGCCAAGAGACCCAGTACTTC.

This chain uses TRBV27 with TRBJ2-7; 7 bases line up with TRBD1. This CDR3 comprises 15 residues. Losses at the gene ends were 5 bases for V and 4 bases for J; bases not matched to a gene: 11. Germline CDR1 and CDR2: MNHEY and SMNVEV (reference sequence). The CDR3 sequence is CASSPGRDSFYEQYF. The CDR3 nucleotides read TGTGCCAGCAGTCCCGGTCGGGACAGCTTTTACGAGCAGTACTTC.

The J gene is TRBJ1-5, the V gene TRBV28; a possible D gene is TRBD1 (5 bases). This CDR3 has 14 amino acids. V dropped 5 bases and J dropped 6 bases, with 14 bases sitting between them. CDR1 MDHEN and CDR2 SYDVKM come from the germline V gene. DNA for the CDR3: TGTGCCAGCAGTGACTCAGGGTTGGGTCAGCCCCAGCATTTT. This codes for CASSDSGLGQPQHF.

V and J are TRBV19 and TRBJ2-2; no reliable D call. The length of the CDR3 is 17 residues. Trimming shortened V by 7 bases and J by 8 bases, and 26 bases separated the two germline ends. CDR1 is LNHDA, CDR2 SQIVND, per germline (reference sequence). The CDR3 reads CASTAVPPGRKWGELFF. CDR3 DNA sequence: TGTGCCAGTACAGCAGTCCCCCCTGGCCGTAAGTGGGGGGAGCTGTTTTTT.

The chain links TRBV5-6 to TRBJ2-1; D may correspond to TRBD1 or TRBD2 (6 bases each). CDR3 length: 17 residues. The V end was cut by 0 bases, the J end by 3 bases, with 16 bases between. Germline V gene data show CDR1 as SGHDT and CDR2 as YYEEEE. CDR3 loop: CASSLVGGLGGYNEQFF. As DNA, the CDR3 is TGTGCCAGCAGCTTGGTAGGGGGACTCGGAGGCTACAATGAGCAGTTCTTC.

The V gene is TRBV7-6, the J gene TRBJ1-6; 10 bases match TRBD1. Germline V gene data show CDR1 as SGHVS and CDR2 as FNYEAQ. This CDR3 has 16 residues. V dropped 5 bases and J dropped 10; count of bases not matched to a gene: 11. CDR3 in amino acids: CASSPGTGVGESPLHF. For the CDR3, the DNA is TGTGCCAGCAGCCCAGGGACAGGGGTTGGGGAATCACCCCTCCACTTT.

The rearrangement uses TRBV9 and TRBJ1-2; TRBD1 agrees at 12 bases. CDR1 and CDR2 from the germline V gene are SGDLS and YYNGEE. The CDR3 totals 15 residues. The J segment lost 7 bases and the V segment lost 4 bases, leaving 8 bases of the junction unmatched. The CDR3 reads CASSTTGTGGIGYTF. CDR3 nucleotides: TGTGCCAGCAGCACCACCGGGACAGGGGGCATTGGCTACACCTTC.

J is TRBJ2-5 and V is TRBV28, with D possibly matching TRBD2 (6 bases). Germline CDR1 MDHEN, CDR2 SYDVKM. The CDR3 is 17 residues long. The V and J ends lost 6 bases and 5 bases respectively, with 25 bases between them. CDR3 amino acids: CASSHIVGGTAGETQYF. In DNA form, the CDR3 reads TGTGCCAGCAGCCATATAGTGGGGGGTACCGCTGGGGAGACCCAGTACTTC.

The chain recombines TRBV6-6 with TRBJ2-7, with TRBD1 matching over 8 bases. This CDR3 spans 13 amino acids. J was trimmed by 2 bases and V by 5 bases; bases with no gene match: 2. Germline loops: CDR1 MNHNY, CDR2 SVGAGI (reference sequence). The CDR3 loop is CASSMDRAYEQYF. For the CDR3, the DNA is TGTGCCAGCAGTATGGACAGGGCCTACGAGCAGTACTTC.

The chain joins TRBV30 to TRBJ1-1, with D uncertain. V lost 5 bases and J lost 1, with 11 bases in between. The CDR3 length is 13 residues. The germline gives CDR1 GTSNPN, CDR2 SVGIG (reference sequence). The CDR3: CAWVGWENTEAFF. CDR3 coding DNA: TGTGCCTGGGTTGGGTGGGAGAACACTGAAGCTTTCTTT.

Points on this clone: One junction end disagrees with the germline gene, perhaps due to a read error. The gene calls are TRBV12-5 and TRBJ2-5; D not certain. Germline V CDR1 and CDR2: LGHNT, FRNRAP. This CDR3 contains 11 residues. The DNA for the CDR3 is TGTGCTAGTGGTTTGGCTGGAAAAACAGACTTC. Amino acid sequence: CASGLAGKTDF.

A word on this clone: Distinct nucleotide sequences in the sample also encode this CDR3. CDR3 in DNA: TGTGCCAGCAGCGTAGGGCTAGCGGGGGGCGCAAGCTCCTACAATGAGCAGTTCTTC. Protein sequence: CASSVGLAGGASSYNEQFF. The J gene is TRBJ2-1, the V gene TRBV9, with 11 nucleotides matching TRBD2. The germline V gene has CDR1 SGDLS and CDR2 YYNGEE. J was trimmed by 0 bases and V by 0 bases; bases with no gene match: 8. The CDR3 is 19 amino acids.

The gene calls are TRBV2 and TRBJ2-3, with D unresolved. Germline loops: CDR1 SNHLY, CDR2 FYNNEI. V was clipped by 5 bases and J by 1 base, with 7 bases between them. The CDR3 is 13 amino acids. The DNA of the CDR3 is TGTGCCAGCAGTTTCGGGCGCACAGATACGCAGTATTTT. Translating it yields CASSFGRTDTQYF.

The chain uses TRBV5-6 and TRBJ2-7; 7 nucleotides align to TRBD2. Germline V gene lookup returns CDR1 SGHDT and CDR2 YYEEEE. With V trimmed by 2 bases and J by 7 bases, 6 bases remained unmatched. This CDR3 is built from 13 residues. CDR3 bases: TGTGCCAGCAGCTTCGGGACTACTGGAGAGCAGTACTTC. Translation gives CASSFGTTGEQYF.

In the case of this clone: Other DNA sequences in this specimen translate into the identical CDR3. This sequence joins TRBV9 and TRBJ2-7; 12 positions agree with TRBD2. V was clipped by 3 bases and J by 2 bases; unmatched bases: 3. In germline, CDR1 is SGDLS, CDR2 YYNGEE. The CDR3 has 15 residues. This CDR3 is CASSAGLAGTYEQYF. The CDR3 DNA is TGTGCCAGCAGCGCCGGACTAGCGGGGACCTACGAGCAGTACTTC.

The chain couples TRBV27 to TRBJ2-7; D perhaps matches TRBD2 (5 bases). The V end was cut by 4 bases, the J end by 4 bases, with 11 bases between. CDR3 length: 13 residues. CDR1 is MNHEY, CDR2 SMNVEV, per germline (reference sequence). CDR3 nucleotide sequence: TGTGCCAGCAGTTCCAGTGCGGGTTACGAGCAGTACTTC. This encodes CASSSSAGYEQYF.

This clone has a single count. This chain uses TRBV27 with TRBJ2-7, with 7 positions matching TRBD1. This CDR3 contains 16 residues. In germline, CDR1 is MNHEY, CDR2 SMNVEV (reference sequence). Trimming cost V 0 bases and J 2 bases; bases outside gene matches: 7. The CDR3 sequence is CASSLSYGTVTYEQYF. The CDR3 nucleotides read TGTGCCAGCAGTTTATCGTATGGGACAGTGACCTACGAGCAGTACTTC.

V is TRBV7-8 and J is TRBJ1-1; D gene ambiguous. V was cut by 2 bases and J by 0 bases, with 7 bases left in between. CDR1 is SGHVS and CDR2 is FQNEAQ in the germline V gene. There are 14 residues in the CDR3. CDR3 region: CASSLKVVNTEAFF. The CDR3 DNA is TGTGCCAGCAGCTTAAAAGTCGTGAACACTGAAGCTTTCTTT.

The V call is TRBV19, the J call TRBJ2-5, with D maybe TRBD1 (6 bases). V dropped 4 bases and J dropped 4 bases, with 16 bases sitting between them. Germline CDR1 and CDR2: LNHDA and SQIVND (reference sequence). The CDR3 contains 15 residues. The CDR3 is CASSTTGAPGETQYF. The CDR3 nucleotides are TGTGCCAGTAGTACGACAGGAGCCCCCGGAGAGACCCAGTACTTC.

The V gene is TRBV11-1, the J gene TRBJ2-7; maybe TRBD2 (5 bases). Trimming took off 4 bases at V and 0 bases at J, with 10 bases between the two ends. This CDR3 is built from 14 residues. Germline CDR1 and CDR2: SGHAT and FQDESV (reference sequence). Here the CDR3 DNA reads TGTGCCAGCAGCTCAGGACTGGGCTCCTACGAGCAGTACTTC. It yields the protein CASSSGLGSYEQYF.

The genes are TRBV29-1 and TRBJ2-2; 10 nucleotides match TRBD1. From germline, CDR1 is SQVTM and CDR2 ANQGSEA. Trimming took 4 bases from V and 4 from J; bases not matched to a gene: 6. The CDR3 has 15 amino acids. The CDR3 sequence is CSVGWDRGGTGELFF. The CDR3 bases are TGCAGCGTTGGATGGGACAGGGGTGGCACCGGGGAGCTGTTTTTT.

Remarks on this clone: Additional DNA sequences in this sample encode the identical CDR3. The J gene is TRBJ1-1, the V gene TRBV6-5; D might be TRBD1 (6 bases). Looked up from germline, CDR1 is MNHEY and CDR2 is SVGAGI. Trimming took 0 bases from V and 6 from J, leaving 8 bases between them. The CDR3 contains 13 residues. The CDR3 here is CASSYSGAAEAFF. The DNA for the CDR3 is TGTGCCAGCAGTTACTCGGGGGCGGCTGAAGCTTTCTTT.

For this clone: Other nucleotide sequences in the sample specify the same CDR3. The chain recombines TRBV9 with TRBJ1-2; possibly TRBD1 for D (5 bases). The CDR3 covers 14 residues. V gave up 0 bases and J gave up 3 bases, with 9 bases separating them. Germline V gene lookup returns CDR1 SGDLS and CDR2 YYNGEE. The CDR3 protein is CASSVGGSDYGYTF. CDR3 nucleotides: TGTGCCAGCAGCGTAGGGGGGAGCGACTATGGCTACACCTTC.

The chain couples TRBV6-6 to TRBJ1-4; the D gene is possibly TRBD1 (5 bases). CDR3 length equals 15 residues. The ends were cut back, 2 bases at V and 5 bases at J, with 12 bases in the middle. In germline, CDR1 is MNHNY, CDR2 SVGAGI (reference sequence). CDR3: CASSYIQGLNEKLFF. CDR3 nucleotides: TGTGCCAGCAGTTACATCCAGGGATTAAATGAAAAACTGTTTTTT.

The J gene is TRBJ2-2, the V gene TRBV5-6; the D is unclear. CDR3 length: 13 residues. Germline V gene data show CDR1 as SGHDT and CDR2 as YYEEEE. The V end was cut by 4 bases, the J end by 3 bases, with 7 bases between. The CDR3 coding sequence is TGTGCCAGCAGCAAAGGGTACACCGGGGAGCTGTTTTTT. This encodes CASSKGYTGELFF.

The chain couples TRBV30 to TRBJ2-7; a weak D match, TRBD2 (6 bases). The germline CDR1 and CDR2 sequences are GTSNPN and SVGIG (reference sequence). CDR3 size: 16 residues. V was trimmed by 1 base and J by 0 bases, leaving 16 bases between them. CDR3 sequence: CAWSDPPGLLSYEQYF. For the CDR3, the DNA is TGTGCCTGGAGTGACCCACCGGGACTCCTCTCCTACGAGCAGTACTTC. Variable domain in full (rest from reference TRBV30 and TRBJ2-7): SQTIHQWPATLVQPVGSPLSLECTVEGTSNPNLYWYRQAAGRGLQLLFYSVGIGQISSEVPQNLSASRPQDRQFILSSKKLLLSDSGFYLCAWSDPPGLLSYEQYFGPGTRLTVT.

The rearrangement joins TRBV6-1 to TRBJ2-7; possible D gene TRBD1, 5 bases. From germline, CDR1 is MNHNS and CDR2 SASEGT. CDR3 length: 15 amino acids. The V end was cut by 4 bases, the J end by 3 bases, with 16 bases between. The CDR3, as DNA: TGTGCCAGCAGTGCCCCGACAGTTCCCGGCTACGAGCAGTACTTC. Translating gives CASSAPTVPGYEQYF.

This chain uses TRBV4-1 with TRBJ2-7, with D uncertain. The CDR3 loop spans 11 amino acids. Between the trimmed V and J ends, which lost 1 base and 11 bases, there was a span of 9 bases. The germline CDR1 and CDR2 sequences are MGHRA and YSYEKL. The CDR3 reads CASSQGSIEYF. DNA for the CDR3: TGCGCCAGCAGCCAAGGATCTATAGAGTACTTC.

V and J are TRBV27 and TRBJ1-6; D gene uncertain. The CDR3 contains 13 residues. V was shortened by 3 bases and J by 10 bases, with 10 bases between the two germline ends. The germline gives CDR1 MNHEY, CDR2 SMNVEV (reference sequence). CDR3 DNA: TGTGCCAGCAGTTTCCTGGGAGAGTCACCCCTCCACTTT. It specifies CASSFLGESPLHF.